Given below is one T cell receptor (beta chain) in context. V dropped 3 bases and J dropped 2 bases, with 12 bases sitting between them. The germline gives CDR1 KGHSH, CDR2 LQKENI. The CDR3 length is 15 residues. This sample stems from a study of control samples from healthy donors and cancer patients. Sequencing used immunoSEQ multiplex PCR; TCRdb keeps in-frame clones, though not all of them. This sample has 130,000 or so clones, with around nine tenths found just once. The receptor was derived from a man aged 45-65 years in good health. Material: blood. V and J are TRBV18 and TRBJ2-3, with D uncertain. This chain's CDR3 is CASSPALQITDTQYF. The CDR3 DNA reads TGTGCCAGCTCACCCGCACTCCAGATCACAGATACGCAGTATTTT.